The clone carrying this TCR beta chain was observed a single time. Germline-derived CDR1 and CDR2 are WSHSY and SAAADI. The germline V and J ends were trimmed by 6 bases and 7 bases, with 15 bases remaining between them. There are 13 residues in the CDR3. The data belong to a study of control samples from healthy donors and cancer patients. Assay used: immunoSEQ multiplex PCR; TCRdb lists only in-frame clones, some missing. The sample lists roughly 120,000 clones, around nine tenths occurring once. The sequenced sample consisted of blood. The rearrangement links TRBV10-2 to TRBJ1-1; D is uncertain. The origin of this receptor is a woman between 65 and 79 years old in good health. CDR3 loop: CASSAIRGGEAFF. The CDR3 DNA follows: TGCGCCAGCAGCGCCATAAGAGGTGGTGAAGCTTTCTTT.